The T cell receptor (beta chain) described here comes from a study of blood T cell repertoires in COVID-19. Original processing notes: The authors estimated nucleated cell counts from reference gene primer amplification. The assay was immunoSEQ multiplex PCR, and TCRdb's table has in-frame clones only and misses some. V, J and clone size derive from that table, while D and trimming were established from the DNA sequence. The sample lists roughly 190,000 clones, roughly 89% occurring once. CDR3 size: 14 residues. Per germline, CDR1 SSHAT and CDR2 FNYEAQ (reference sequence). With regard to this clone: At one of its ends the junction is not consistent with the germline gene, which may arise from a read error.

Sequencing was performed on peripheral blood. The genes are TRBV7-7 and TRBJ2-3; TRBD2 is a possible D gene (5 bases). The sequence derives from a man younger than 30 with active or convalescent COVID-19. This CDR3 is CASSLSGGTDTQYF. CDR3 sequence (DNA): TGTGCTAGCAGCTTAAGCGGAGGCACAGATACGCAGTATTTT.